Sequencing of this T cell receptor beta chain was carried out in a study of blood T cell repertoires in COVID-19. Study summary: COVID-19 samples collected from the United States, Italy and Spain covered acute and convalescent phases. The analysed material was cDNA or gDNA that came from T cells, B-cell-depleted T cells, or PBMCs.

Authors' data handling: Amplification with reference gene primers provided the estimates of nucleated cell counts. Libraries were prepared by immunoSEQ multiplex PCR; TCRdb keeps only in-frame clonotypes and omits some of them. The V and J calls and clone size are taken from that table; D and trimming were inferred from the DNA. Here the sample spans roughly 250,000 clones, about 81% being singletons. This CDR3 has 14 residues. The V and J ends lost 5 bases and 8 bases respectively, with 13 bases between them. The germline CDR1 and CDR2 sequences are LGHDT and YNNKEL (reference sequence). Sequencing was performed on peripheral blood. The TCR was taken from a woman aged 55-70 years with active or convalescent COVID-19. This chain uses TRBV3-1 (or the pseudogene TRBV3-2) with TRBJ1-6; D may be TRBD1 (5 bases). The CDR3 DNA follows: TGTGCCAGCAGCGCGGGGCTGACGGATTCACCCCTCCACTTT. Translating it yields CASSAGLTDSPLHF.